The text below deals with one T cell receptor (beta chain). No antigen is known for it. The time point here: inflamed ileum from the surgical specimen. The sample comes from a study of T cell repertoires in ileal Crohn's disease. The overall study: At surgery, roughly 35% of patients smoked, with median disease duration 7.9 years. M0 samples are biopsies from inflamed ileum in the resection specimen. Study-level findings and limits: Compared with non-smokers, active smokers at surgery showed more clonal expansions. Clonality above 26.8% at surgery always came with endoscopic recurrence.

Some clones are missing from TCRdb's copy, which holds only in-frame ones; the method was immunoSEQ multiplex PCR. The sample holds 4,500 to 7,000 clones, 80% seen once. Germline V gene sequence: CDR1 SGHAT, CDR2 FQNNGV. The CDR3 contains 14 residues. V lost 0 bases to trimming and J lost 6 bases, with 11 bases between them. Specimen: ileal tissue. The sequence was collected from an adult with Crohn's disease. The chain joins TRBV11-2 to TRBJ2-5; D gene uncertain. CDR3 DNA sequence: TGTGCCAGCAGCTTAGAGGGTGGGGTGCAGACCCAGTACTTC. Protein sequence: CASSLEGGVQTQYF.